Below, one TCR beta chain is given with its context. What antigen it recognizes has not been identified. Base qualities are not at hand, and no much larger clone is one base apart. Library prep was done by the immunoSEQ multiplex PCR assay. TCRdb holds this immuneACCESS table with in-frame rearrangements only. Some clones are missing; in checked studies, unresolved V genes explain under half, and the rest has no known cause. Recorded for this sample are about 32,000 clones; around 83% of them occurred a single time. 0.55% to 0.8% of the sample rests with the top ten. The V and J ends are trimmed by 8 bases and 9 bases, leaving 4 bases between them. Inclusive of the bounding cysteine and phenylalanine, the CDR3 is 8 residues long. The CDR3 DNA has 24 bases and is translated from base 1. CDR1 and CDR2 were assigned from the germline V gene as MDHEN and SYDVKM. Memory CD4+ T cells were sorted ex vivo from peripheral blood of narcolepsy patients and healthy controls for TCR Vbeta sequencing.

The data belong to a study of T cells in narcolepsy (dated by TCRdb to between 2017 and 2018). About the study as a whole: Patients with narcolepsy type 1 or type 2 (NT1, NT2) were enrolled in the study together with healthy control donors. Autoreactive T cells targeting hypocretin neuron self-antigens (hypocretin, TRIB2) were sought in narcolepsy patients, and TCR Vbeta sequencing was used to track clonotypes in blood and CSF. Overall results and qualifications from the work: Autoreactive clonotypes were reported to be detected serially in the blood of the same patients and of different patients, but not in the blood of healthy controls. Plots comparing CSF and blood CD4+ T cell clonotypes from the same patient highlighted HCRT-specific and TRIB2-specific autoreactive clonotypes. No sequences matching autoreactive T cell clones were present in some of the blood memory CD4+ repertoires from patients and controls. Numbers of sequenced blood memory CD4+ clonotypes were comparable, averaging about 39,000 in patients and under 35,000 in controls.

The TCR comes from a human donor in good health. The material sequenced was memory (CD45RA-) CD4+ T cells from blood. The cell subset or site label of this sample denotes: memory T cells sorted ex vivo from peripheral blood. The V and J genes are TRBV28 and TRBJ1-2; the D gene remains uncertain. The nucleotide sequence reads as follows: TGTGCCAGCGGCCGCTACACCTTC. Its translation is CASGRYTF.